This record concerns one T cell receptor (beta chain) sequence. The CDR3 covers 15 residues. Germline lookup yields CDR1 MRHNA and CDR2 SNTAGT. V lost 0 bases and J 7 bases, leaving 15 bases between the germline ends. The entry originates in a study of blood T cell repertoires in COVID-19. Study-wide context: Collection of acute and convalescent COVID-19 samples took place in the United States, Italy and Spain. Sample material is recorded as cDNA or gDNA derived from T cells, B-cell-depleted T cells, or PBMCs.

Authors' analysis steps: Estimates of nucleated cell counts were drawn from the amplification of reference gene primers. The table came from immunoSEQ multiplex PCR; TCRdb's copy has only in-frame clones and leaves some out. Clone size and V and J calls were adopted from that table, with D and trimming inferred from the DNA. The sample holds 120,000 or so clones, roughly 69% seen once. V gene TRBV6-4 combines with J gene TRBJ1-2; tentatively, D is TRBD1 (6 bases). The sample consisted of peripheral blood. The origin of this receptor is a woman between 65 and 79 years old with acute or convalescent COVID-19. This CDR3 is CASSDSLRGGVGYTF. The CDR3 DNA sequence: TGTGCCAGCAGTGACTCCCTCAGGGGTGGAGTTGGCTACACCTTC.